This T cell receptor beta chain was captured by sequencing in a study of T cells in Graves' hyperthyroidism and ophthalmopathy. RNA transcripts yielded amplified TCR beta CDR3 regions. During a first-round RT-PCR of the TCR CDR3, the HTBI primer set was used. TCRdb recomputed calls from the multiplex PCR reads with MiXCR, one row per CDR3 protein. The sample lists 660,000 or so distinct CDR3 sequences; just under 45% were seen once. Points from the study as a whole: Among thyroid clonotypes expanded above 0.001, most also appeared in blood.

This clonotype was seen many times. Its specificity is not known. This TCR was sampled from an adult man with Graves' disease, either hyperthyroidism or ophthalmopathy (not recorded which). The material sequenced was peripheral blood or thyroid tissue (not recorded which).

Written as DNA, the CDR3 is TGTGCCACCAGCCCGCGGACAGCCTATGGCTACACCTTC. Its translation: CATSPRTAYGYTF. The V and J genes are TRBV15 and TRBJ1-2; TRBD1 is a possible D gene (6 bases). This CDR3 has 13 residues. Trimming removed 5 bases at V and 4 bases at J, with 11 bases between. The germline gives CDR1 LNHNV, CDR2 YYDKDF (reference sequence).